This record concerns one TCR beta chain sequence. Its antigen is unidentified. The entry originates in a study of radiotherapy plus CTLA-4 blockade in lung cancer. Notes on the study in general: Among reported predictors of response, early blood T cell clone dynamics with interferon-beta performed best.

The protocol was immunoSEQ multiplex PCR, while the TCRdb copy is restricted to in-frame clones and leaves out a portion. Of about 62,000 clones listed, approximately 76% are singletons. The source was peripheral blood, collected from a patient treated with radiotherapy plus ipilimumab. The clonotype comes from a human donor with non-small cell lung cancer who had a complete response to radiotherapy plus ipilimumab.

In DNA, the CDR3 is TGTGCCAGTAAGGCGGGCGGGACAGGGAATCAGCCCCAGCATTTT. It translates to CASKAGGTGNQPQHF. This chain connects TRBV6-6 to TRBJ1-5, with TRBD1 identical over 9 bases. From germline, CDR1 is MNHNY and CDR2 SVGAGI (reference sequence). V gave up 9 bases and J gave up 4 bases; unmatched junction bases: 10. The CDR3 is made up of 15 amino acids.